This TCR beta chain was profiled in a study of blood T cell repertoires in COVID-19. The table lists this clone with a count of one. Repertoires were generated with immunoSEQ multiplex PCR, while TCRdb's copy carries only in-frame clones and drops some. The sample lists hundreds of thousands of clones; 90% were seen once. V lost 4 bases, J lost 0 bases, and 11 bases stayed unmatched. CDR3 length: 20 amino acids. The sequencing sample was made of PBMCs or T cells enriched from blood (not recorded which). The sequence came from a man in his 60s who had recovered from COVID-19. The rearrangement joins TRBV5-3 to TRBJ2-1; TRBD2 agrees at 15 bases. TRBV5-3 is sorted into the ORF group, with uncertain function. CDR3 nucleotides: TGTGCCAGAAGCCAAAGGACTAGCGGGAGGGCTACTACCTCCTACAATGAGCAGTTCTTC. Residues: CARSQRTSGRATTSYNEQFF.